What follows are 10 T cell receptor beta chains derived from one specimen sequenced in a study of T-cell memory formation after mild COVID-19. From the 5' RACE reads, TCRdb called clonotypes with MiXCR, one entry per CDR3 protein. The table includes 150,000 to 200,000 distinct CDR3 sequences, over 20% detected once. Material: PBMCs or a T cell subset sorted from them (not recorded which). These TCRs come from an adult woman who had mild COVID-19 (a few samples of this study predate the infection). Cell type and time point are not known.

This clonotype was recorded a few times. The V and J genes are TRBV5-5 and TRBJ2-3, with a tentative D call TRBD1 (5 bases). The CDR3 totals 15 residues. CDR1 is SGHKS, CDR2 YYEKEE, per germline (reference sequence). With 4 bases removed from V and 1 base from J, the gap between germline ends came to 13 bases. The CDR3 coding sequence is TGTGCCAGCAGCCCAACAGGATTCGGCACAGATACGCAGTATTTT. As protein: CASSPTGFGTDTQYF.

The chain is built from TRBV9 and TRBJ1-6, with D possibly being TRBD1 (5 bases). Germline CDR1 is SGDLS and CDR2 is YYNGEE. CDR3 size: 14 residues. The V and J ends lost 4 bases and 5 bases respectively, with 10 bases between them. The CDR3 DNA follows: TGTGCCAGCAGCCCTCAGGGTGATAATTCACCCCTCCACTTT. Its translation: CASSPQGDNSPLHF.

The genes are TRBV24-1 and TRBJ2-1; 7 bases agree with TRBD2. V dropped 6 bases and J dropped 8; count of bases not matched to a gene: 9. CDR1 is KGHDR, CDR2 SFDVKD, per germline. The CDR3 contains 14 residues. This CDR3 reads CATSPMTSSDEQFF. The DNA of the CDR3 is TGTGCCACCAGTCCCATGACTAGCTCCGATGAGCAGTTCTTC.

This clonotype was seen more than once but under ten times. The rearrangement uses TRBV9 and TRBJ2-7; no firm D call. Between the trimmed V and J ends, which lost 0 bases and 7 bases, there was a span of 11 bases. The CDR3 consists of 13 residues. The V gene's germline CDR1 is SGDLS and CDR2 YYNGEE. The CDR3 DNA sequence: TGTGCCAGCAGCGTAGTGGTAGGGCGTGAGCAGTACTTC. Residues: CASSVVVGREQYF.

The sample holds a few counts of this clonotype. The CDR3 here is CASIPGSRQYNSPLHF. The CDR3 bases are TGTGCCAGCATCCCCGGCTCCCGACAGTATAATTCACCCCTCCACTTT. V usage is TRBV5-5 and J usage is TRBJ1-6; tentative D call: TRBD1 (5 bases). CDR1 and CDR2 (germline): SGHKS, YYEKEE (reference sequence). Trimming left V 6 bases short and J 4 bases short, with 17 bases between. This CDR3 has 16 residues.

This clonotype was seen only once. The gene calls are TRBV6-5 and TRBJ2-5, with D maybe TRBD1 (6 bases). The CDR3 runs to 14 residues. Deletions cut 2 bases from V and 5 bases from J, with 12 bases between. The germline V gene has CDR1 MNHEY and CDR2 SVGAGI. The CDR3 loop is CASSYGGGLETQYF. The CDR3 nucleotides are TGTGCCAGCAGTTACGGTGGGGGCCTGGAGACCCAGTACTTC.

This clonotype was seen only a few times. This chain connects TRBV12-3 or TRBV12-4 to TRBJ2-2; D remains ambiguous. This CDR3 spans 13 amino acids. Between the trimmed V and J ends, which lost 10 bases and 2 bases, there was a span of 11 bases. CDR3 sequence: CATVGYNTGELFF. The CDR3 region has the DNA TGTGCCACCGTCGGATACAACACCGGGGAGCTGTTTTTT.

The sample holds a few counts of this clonotype. The chain recombines TRBV12-3 or TRBV12-4 with TRBJ2-4; D remains ambiguous. The V and J ends lost 3 bases and 8 bases respectively, with 5 bases between them. The CDR3 loop spans 11 amino acids. This CDR3 is CASSLGYIQYF. The CDR3 region has the DNA TGTGCCAGCAGTTTGGGATACATTCAGTACTTC.

This clonotype was seen more than once but under ten times. The rearrangement links TRBV7-9 to TRBJ2-1; D is undetermined. Germline V gene lookup returns CDR1 SEHNR and CDR2 FQNEAQ (reference sequence). The length of the CDR3 is 11 residues. Trimming pared 3 bases from V and 8 bases from J, leaving 5 bases between. The CDR3 DNA is TGTGCCAGCAGCTTTATCCATGAGCAGTTCTTC. This gives the protein CASSFIHEQFF.

This clonotype was picked up a small number of times. The rearrangement links TRBV2 to TRBJ2-1; TRBD1 might be the D (5 bases). Trimming shortened V by 10 bases and J by 8 bases, and 18 bases separated the two germline ends. This CDR3 has 13 amino acids. The germline CDR1 and CDR2 sequences are SNHLY and FYNNEI. CDR3 DNA: TGTGCCATCCCCCAGGCAGGGTCTGATGAGCAGTTCTTC. Translated, it gives CAIPQAGSDEQFF.